Sequencing of this T cell receptor (beta chain) was carried out in a study of cytomegalovirus exposure and HLA in healthy donors. The PCR ran on 60 Vbeta and 13 Jbeta primers. Generated by immunoSEQ multiplex PCR, the TCRdb table keeps only in-frame clones and is missing some. The repertoire has 160,000 or so clones, roughly 76% of them found once; the top ten carry under 15%. V dropped 4 bases and J dropped 3 bases, with 7 bases sitting between them. Germline V CDR1 and CDR2: SEHNR, FQNEAQ (reference sequence). The CDR3 is 14 amino acids. A remark on this clone: The antigen is undetermined.

Study outcomes and limitations: Accurate predictions that matched the HLA-A and HLA-B alleles of most subjects were reportedly made from TCR beta sequences. Association of a missense DCLRE1C variant with TCR beta V- and J-gene trimming was reported in a later analysis. With high specificity and sensitivity, the classifier reportedly diagnosed cytomegalovirus status. It was 150 to 200 TCR beta chains that were listed as cytomegalovirus-associated.

This receptor was taken from a woman aged 45-60 years in good health and CMV-seronegative. V is TRBV7-9 and J is TRBJ1-6, with a tentative D call TRBD1 (6 bases). Specimen: PBMCs. DNA for the CDR3: TGTGCCAGCAGCTCGACAGGCTATAATTCACCCCTCCACTTT. This codes for CASSSTGYNSPLHF. The variable domain in full, with the rest retrieved from reference TRBV7-9 and TRBJ1-6, is DTGVSQNPRHKITKRGQNVTFRCDPISEHNRLYWYRQTLGQGPEFLTYFQNEAQLEKSRLLSDRFSAERPKGSFSTLEIQRTEQGDSAMYLCASSSTGYNSPLHFGNGTRLTVT.